Listed here are 14 T cell receptor beta chains from one sample, sequenced in a study of shared clonotypes between healthy human individuals. In the naive CD8 group, cells lacked CD45RO and were positively selected for CCR7, so terminally differentiated effector memory CD45RA+ cells were left out. Using immunoSEQ multiplex PCR, the repertoire was profiled, and TCRdb retains in-frame clones only, with some absent. The profile covers fewer than 800,000 clones, with roughly 94% appearing a single time and approximately 24% taken by the ten largest. The sample taken for sequencing was naive CD8+ T cells sorted from blood. The receptors were sampled from a man aged 25 to 40 in good health.

Turning to this clone: This sample also contains other DNA sequences that code for the same CDR3. The rearrangement links TRBV27 to TRBJ2-7, with TRBD2 matching 8 bases. Germline V lookup: CDR1 MNHEY, CDR2 SMNVEV (reference sequence). Trimming took 2 bases from V and 1 from J; bases not matched to a gene: 1. CDR3 length: 14 amino acids. The CDR3 nucleotides read TGTGCCAGCAGTTTAGGACTAGCTTCCTACGAGCAGTACTTC. Amino acids: CASSLGLASYEQYF.

The chain employs TRBV11-1 and TRBJ2-4; a weak D match, TRBD2 (6 bases). In germline, CDR1 is SGHAT, CDR2 FQDESV (reference sequence). The CDR3 runs 14 residues. Trimming left V 4 bases short and J 0 bases short, with 7 bases between. As DNA, the CDR3 is TGTGCCAGCAGCTCCGGGAGAGCCAAAAACATTCAGTACTTC. It codes for CASSSGRAKNIQYF.

Concerning this clone: The sample has other DNA sequences that encode this CDR3 too. The V and J genes are TRBV27 and TRBJ2-7, with a weak D call TRBD2 (6 bases). The CDR3 extends over 13 amino acids. Between the trimmed V and J ends, which lost 5 bases and 3 bases, there was a span of 11 bases. Germline V lookup: CDR1 MNHEY, CDR2 SMNVEV (reference sequence). The CDR3 spells CASSAGTGYEQYF. The CDR3 DNA reads as TGTGCCAGCAGTGCTGGGACTGGCTACGAGCAGTACTTC.

CDR3 amino acids: CASSVAGTSGRAGYEQYF. In DNA form, the CDR3 reads TGTGCCAGCAGCGTAGCCGGGACTAGCGGGAGGGCAGGCTACGAGCAGTACTTC. V gene TRBV9 combines with J gene TRBJ2-7; TRBD2 aligns across 16 bases. Trimming removed 0 bases from V and 3 bases from J; junction bases left unmatched: 6. The CDR3 length is 18 residues. Germline CDR1 SGDLS, CDR2 YYNGEE.

This clone is a singleton in its sample. The chain couples TRBV7-6 to TRBJ2-1, with TRBD2 identical over 14 bases. Trimming removed 5 bases from V and 4 bases from J; junction bases left unmatched: 7. The CDR3 length is 17 residues. The germline V gene has CDR1 SGHVS and CDR2 FNYEAQ. The CDR3 DNA is TGTGCCAGCAGCCTCCGACTAGCGGGAGGGAAATACAATGAGCAGTTCTTC. It codes for CASSLRLAGGKYNEQFF.

The genes are TRBV6-1 and TRBJ2-7; 7 positions agree with TRBD2. Trimming removed 2 bases from V and 4 bases from J; junction bases left unmatched: 5. This CDR3 is built from 14 residues. CDR1 and CDR2 from the germline V gene are MNHNS and SASEGT. CDR3 loop: CASSEWAGAYEQYF. In DNA, the CDR3 is TGTGCCAGCAGTGAATGGGCGGGAGCTTACGAGCAGTACTTC.

This rearrangement joins TRBV5-1 to TRBJ2-2; possible D gene TRBD2, 5 bases. V was cut by 0 bases and J by 4 bases, with 10 bases left in between. This CDR3 is built from 15 residues. Germline CDR1 reads SGHRS; CDR2 reads YFSETQ. The CDR3 reads CASSLGGASTGELFF. In DNA, the CDR3 is TGCGCCAGCAGCTTGGGGGGAGCGAGCACCGGGGAGCTGTTTTTT.

The chain uses TRBV19 and TRBJ1-1; tentatively, D is TRBD1 (5 bases). CDR3 size: 15 residues. V lost 1 base and J lost 1, with 10 bases in between. From germline, CDR1 is LNHDA and CDR2 SQIVND (reference sequence). The CDR3 region has the DNA TGTGCCAGTAGTATAGTTAGACAGCCGAACACTGAAGCTTTCTTT. It codes for CASSIVRQPNTEAFF.

The chain recombines TRBV6-1 with TRBJ2-7, with 7 bases lining up with TRBD2. The CDR3 consists of 14 residues. Germline assignment: CDR1 MNHNS and CDR2 SASEGT. Trimming removed 5 bases from V and 2 bases from J; junction bases left unmatched: 6. The CDR3 spells CASSLPSGAYEQYF. The CDR3 DNA sequence: TGTGCCAGCAGTCTACCTAGCGGAGCCTACGAGCAGTACTTC.

This clone was seen just once. The rearrangement uses TRBV27 and TRBJ2-5, with D maybe TRBD1 (5 bases). V was clipped by 1 base and J by 1 base, with 13 bases between them. The CDR3 sequence is 16 residues long. CDR1 MNHEY and CDR2 SMNVEV come from the germline V gene (reference sequence). The CDR3 DNA reads as TGTGCCAGCAGTTTATTACCTGGGCAGGGCCAAGAGACCCAGTACTTC. Translation: CASSLLPGQGQETQYF.

Regarding this clone: Within the sample, other DNA sequences also encode this same CDR3. The V and J genes are TRBV4-1 and TRBJ2-7; no clear D. This CDR3 is 15 amino acids long. Trimming took off 3 bases at V and 0 bases at J, with 12 bases between the two ends. Germline CDR1 MGHRA, CDR2 YSYEKL. The CDR3 coding sequence is TGCGCCAGCAGCCAGGAGACATCCAGCTCCTACGAGCAGTACTTC. This sequence encodes CASSQETSSSYEQYF.

CDR3 nucleotide sequence: TGTGCCAGCAGCCCCCTGGGGCGCATGAACACTGAAGCTTTCTTT. This translates into CASSPLGRMNTEAFF. V and J are TRBV7-9 and TRBJ1-1, with D possibly being TRBD1 (5 bases). Germline V gives CDR1 SEHNR, CDR2 FQNEAQ (reference sequence). The ends were cut back, 5 bases at V and 0 bases at J, with 13 bases in the middle. The CDR3 has 15 residues.

This chain connects TRBV6-5 to TRBJ2-7; no firm D call. Per the germline V gene, CDR1 is MNHEY and CDR2 is SVGAGI. The CDR3 extends over 12 amino acids. V shed 6 bases and J shed 4 bases, with 10 bases lying between them. The CDR3: CASRPNWYEQYF. The DNA of the CDR3 is TGTGCCAGCAGACCCAACTGGTACGAGCAGTACTTC.

The chain recombines TRBV5-1 with TRBJ2-3; TRBD1 aligns across 11 bases. Germline CDR1 and CDR2: SGHRS and YFSETQ. V shed 2 bases, J shed 1 base, and the junction held 9 bases outside the gene matches. This CDR3 has 18 amino acids. The CDR3 DNA reads TGCGCCAGCAGCTTTCCCGGGACAGGGGGAATTGGCACAGATACGCAGTATTTT. Its translation is CASSFPGTGGIGTDTQYF.